This entry lists 10 T cell receptor beta chains sequenced from one sample in a study of graft-versus-host responses after intestinal transplantation. The repertoire was sequenced with immunoSEQ multiplex PCR; TCRdb's copy has only in-frame clones and lacks some. Found here are about 15,000 clones, around 29% of them singletons; the top ten hold just under 4%. This material consisted of alloreactive CD4+ T cells from a mixed lymphocyte reaction culture, taken before intestinal transplant. Subset noted: CFSE-low proliferating T cells sorted from approximately 6-day pre-transplant mixed lymphocyte reaction (GvH or HvG direction). Receptor source: a human patient who received an intestinal transplant.

This clone showed up just a few times. This chain uses TRBV4-1 with TRBJ2-1, with 8 bases aligning to TRBD2. Germline lookup yields CDR1 MGHRA and CDR2 YSYEKL. The CDR3 length is 14 residues. Unmatched junction bases numbered 8, after V lost 4 bases and J lost 9 bases. This chain's CDR3 is CASSRGTSRSEQFF. In DNA form, the CDR3 reads TGCGCCAGCAGCCGAGGGACTAGTAGGAGTGAGCAGTTCTTC.

V gene TRBV6-5 combines with J gene TRBJ2-2; perhaps D is TRBD1 or TRBD2 (5 bases each). Trimming removed 9 bases from V and 2 bases from J, with 7 bases in between. CDR1 is MNHEY and CDR2 is SVGAGI in the germline V gene. CDR3 length equals 12 residues. DNA for the CDR3: TGTGCCAGTTGGGACAACACCGGGGAGCTGTTTTTT. The encoded protein is CASWDNTGELFF.

This clone was seen more than once but under ten times. The V and J genes are TRBV7-3 and TRBJ2-7; 10 bases map to TRBD1. Germline V gives CDR1 SGHTA, CDR2 FQGTGA. This CDR3 region has 15 residues. The J segment lost 3 bases and the V segment lost 5 bases, leaving 7 bases of the junction unmatched. CDR3 sequence reads: CASSPRQGAIYEQYF. Written as DNA, the CDR3 is TGTGCCAGCAGCCCGAGACAGGGGGCAATCTACGAGCAGTACTTC.

The chain uses TRBV5-1 and TRBJ2-4; 7 bases are a match to TRBD1. The CDR3 runs to 19 residues. Per germline, CDR1 SGHRS and CDR2 YFSETQ. V lost 1 base, J lost 0 bases, and 13 bases stayed unmatched. The CDR3: CASSLNPGTVDLAKNIQYF. The CDR3 region has the DNA TGCGCCAGCAGCTTGAACCCAGGGACAGTCGATCTAGCCAAAAACATTCAGTACTTC.

The sample holds a few counts of this clone. The V gene is TRBV6-1, the J gene TRBJ2-7, with D hard to call. The germline CDR1 and CDR2 sequences are MNHNS and SASEGT. The CDR3 is 15 amino acids. Trimming removed 9 bases at V and 1 base at J, with 19 bases between. The CDR3 is CASLPPRALSYEQYF. In nucleotides, the CDR3 is TGTGCCAGTCTTCCCCCCCGGGCCTTATCCTACGAGCAGTACTTC.

This clone showed up just a few times. The same CDR3 also results from other DNA sequences found in this sample. V usage is TRBV5-1 and J usage is TRBJ2-5; 7 nucleotides align to TRBD1. The V gene end was trimmed by 0 bases and the J gene end by 2 bases; junction bases not matched to a gene: 10. CDR1 and CDR2 (germline): SGHRS, YFSETQ. The CDR3 runs 17 residues. Written as DNA, the CDR3 is TGCGCCAGCAGCTTGGCCCGACAGGGTGGTCGGCAAGAGACCCAGTACTTC. Encoded protein: CASSLARQGGRQETQYF. The whole variable domain, remainder taken from reference TRBV5-1 and TRBJ2-5, is KAGVTQTPRYLIKTRGQQVTLSCSPISGHRSVSWYQQTPGQGLQFLFEYFSETQRNKGNFPGRFSGRQFSNSRSEMNVSTLELGDSALYLCASSLARQGGRQETQYFGPGTRLLVL.

Remarks on this clone: Sequence at one end of the junction differs from germline and may be a read error. V gene TRBV25-1 combines with J gene TRBJ2-7; a weak D match, TRBD2 (6 bases). Germline V gives CDR1 MGHDK, CDR2 SYGVNS. This CDR3 is 16 amino acids long. The CDR3 sequence is CASSELTGTGPYEQYF. The CDR3 DNA sequence: TGCGCCAGCAGTGAACTGACCGGGACTGGCCCATACGAGCAGTACTTC.

A few counts support this clone. V is TRBV29-1 and J is TRBJ2-1; 10 bases are shared with TRBD2. CDR3 length: 14 amino acids. Germline lookup yields CDR1 SQVTM and CDR2 ANQGSEA. J lost 9 bases, V lost 6 bases, and 11 bases had no gene match. In DNA, the CDR3 is TGCAGCGTCCGGGGGAGTAGCGGGGGGCCTGAGCAGTTCTTC. Protein: CSVRGSSGGPEQFF.

The V and J genes are TRBV4-2 and TRBJ2-7; tentatively, D is TRBD1 (6 bases). Trimming pared 5 bases from V and 0 bases from J, leaving 8 bases between. The CDR3 consists of 13 residues. Germline loops: CDR1 LGHNA, CDR2 YNFKEQ. This chain's CDR3 is CASSLGHSYEQYF. DNA of the CDR3: TGTGCCAGCAGCTTGGGACACTCCTACGAGCAGTACTTC.

By share, this clone counts as medium-sized. A read error may produce the germline difference seen at one junction end. The chain employs TRBV6-5 and TRBJ2-3; weak D call: TRBD1 (5 bases). From germline, CDR1 is MNHEY and CDR2 SVGAGI. This CDR3 contains 15 residues. CDR3 in amino acids: CASSYSAPRQDTQYF. The CDR3 DNA reads TGTGCCAGCAGCTACTCCGCGCCAAGACAGGATACGCAGTATTTT.